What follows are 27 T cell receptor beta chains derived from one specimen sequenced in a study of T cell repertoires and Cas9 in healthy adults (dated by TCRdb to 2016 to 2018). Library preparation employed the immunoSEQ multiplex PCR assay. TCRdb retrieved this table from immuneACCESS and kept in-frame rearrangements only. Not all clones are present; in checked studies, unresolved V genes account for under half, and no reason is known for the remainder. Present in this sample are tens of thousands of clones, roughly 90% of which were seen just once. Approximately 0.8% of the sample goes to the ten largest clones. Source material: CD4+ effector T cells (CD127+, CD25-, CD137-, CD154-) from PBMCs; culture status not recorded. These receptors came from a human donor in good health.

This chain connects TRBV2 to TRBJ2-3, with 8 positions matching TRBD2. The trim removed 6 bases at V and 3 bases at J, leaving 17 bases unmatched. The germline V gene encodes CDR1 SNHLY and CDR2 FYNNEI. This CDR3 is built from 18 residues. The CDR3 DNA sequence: TGTGCCAGCAGACGAACTTCCCAAGCGGGAGAGAGAACAGATACGCAGTATTTT. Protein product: CASRRTSQAGERTDTQYF. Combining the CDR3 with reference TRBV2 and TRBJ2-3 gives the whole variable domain EPEVTQTPSHQVTQMGQEVILRCVPISNHLYFYWYRQILGQKVEFLVSFYNNEISEKSEIFDDQFSVERPDGSNFTLKIRSTKLEDSAMYFCASRRTSQAGERTDTQYFGPGTRLTVL.

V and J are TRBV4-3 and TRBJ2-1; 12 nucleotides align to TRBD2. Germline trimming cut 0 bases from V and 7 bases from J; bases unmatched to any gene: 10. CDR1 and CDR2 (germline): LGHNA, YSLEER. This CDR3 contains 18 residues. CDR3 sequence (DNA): TGCGCCAGCAGCCAAGATCCCCCTACTAGCGGGAGGCGGAATGAGCAGTTCTTC. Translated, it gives CASSQDPPTSGRRNEQFF.

In nucleotides, the CDR3 is TGTGCCAGCACTGACACCCGTCGCAGGACGGACGAGCAGTACGTC. It yields the protein CASTDTRRRTDEQYV. J is TRBJ2-7 and V is TRBV6-5; D unresolved. The V gene's germline CDR1 is MNHEY and CDR2 SVGAGI. V shed 7 bases and J shed 5 bases, with 21 bases lying between them. This CDR3 spans 15 amino acids.

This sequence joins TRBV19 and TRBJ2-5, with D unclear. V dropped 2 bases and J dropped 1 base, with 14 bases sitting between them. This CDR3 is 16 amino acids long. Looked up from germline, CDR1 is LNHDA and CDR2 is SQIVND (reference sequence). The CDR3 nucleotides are TGTGCCAGTAGTATATCGAGGACGAAGGGCCAAGAGACCCAGTACTTC. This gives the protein CASSISRTKGQETQYF. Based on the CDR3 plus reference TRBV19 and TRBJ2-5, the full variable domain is DGGITQSPKYLFRKEGQNVTLSCEQNLNHDAMYWYRQDPGQGLRLIYYSQIVNDFQKGDIAEGYSVSREKKESFPLTVTSAQKNPTAFYLCASSISRTKGQETQYFGPGTRLLVL.

CDR3 coding DNA: TGCAGCGTTGGGACCACCTCCTACAATGAGCAGTTCTTC. Residues: CSVGTTSYNEQFF. The rearrangement uses TRBV29-1 and TRBJ2-1; no clear D gene. The germline CDR1 and CDR2 sequences are SQVTM and ANQGSEA. The CDR3 consists of 13 residues. Between the trimmed V and J ends, which lost 4 bases and 0 bases, there was a span of 7 bases.

CDR3 sequence: CATRKGANSPLHF. CDR3 nucleotides: TGTGCCACAAGGAAAGGAGCGAATTCACCCCTCCACTTT. The chain combines TRBV19 with TRBJ1-6; D gene ambiguous. Deletions cut 10 bases from V and 7 bases from J, with 14 bases between. From germline, CDR1 is LNHDA and CDR2 SQIVND (reference sequence). The CDR3 is 13 amino acids.

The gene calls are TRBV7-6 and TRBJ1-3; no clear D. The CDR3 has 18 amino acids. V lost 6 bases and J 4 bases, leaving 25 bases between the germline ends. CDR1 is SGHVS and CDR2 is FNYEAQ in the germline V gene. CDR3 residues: CASSQEPTARVGGNTIYF. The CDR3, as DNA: TGTGCCAGCAGTCAGGAACCGACTGCGAGGGTTGGAGGAAACACCATATATTTT.

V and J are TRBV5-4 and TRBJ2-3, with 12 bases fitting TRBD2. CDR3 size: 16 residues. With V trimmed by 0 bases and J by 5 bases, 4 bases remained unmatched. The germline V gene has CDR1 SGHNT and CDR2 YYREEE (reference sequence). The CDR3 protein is CASSLASGGGRDTQYF. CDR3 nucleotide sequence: TGTGCCAGCAGCTTGGCTAGCGGGGGGGGCCGAGATACGCAGTATTTT.

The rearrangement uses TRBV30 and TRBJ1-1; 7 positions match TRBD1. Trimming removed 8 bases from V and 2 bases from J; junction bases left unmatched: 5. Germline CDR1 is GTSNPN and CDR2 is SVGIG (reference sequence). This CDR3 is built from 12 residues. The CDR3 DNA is TGTGCCAGGACAGGCCAAAACACTGAAGCTTTCTTT. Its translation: CARTGQNTEAFF.

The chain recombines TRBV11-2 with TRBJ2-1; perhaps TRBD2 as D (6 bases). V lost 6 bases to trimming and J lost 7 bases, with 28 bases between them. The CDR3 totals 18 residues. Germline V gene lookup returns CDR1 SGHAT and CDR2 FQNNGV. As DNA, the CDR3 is TGTGCCAGCAGGAACGGGACCTGGCGGGGAAAGGCAGTAAATGAGCAGTTCTTC. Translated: CASRNGTWRGKAVNEQFF.

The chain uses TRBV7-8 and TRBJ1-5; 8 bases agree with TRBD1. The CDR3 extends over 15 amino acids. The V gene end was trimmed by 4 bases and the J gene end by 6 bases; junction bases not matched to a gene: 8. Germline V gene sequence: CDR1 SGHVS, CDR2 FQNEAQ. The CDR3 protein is CASSSGGEVIQPQHF. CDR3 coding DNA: TGTGCCAGCAGCTCAGGGGGCGAGGTAATTCAGCCCCAGCATTTT.

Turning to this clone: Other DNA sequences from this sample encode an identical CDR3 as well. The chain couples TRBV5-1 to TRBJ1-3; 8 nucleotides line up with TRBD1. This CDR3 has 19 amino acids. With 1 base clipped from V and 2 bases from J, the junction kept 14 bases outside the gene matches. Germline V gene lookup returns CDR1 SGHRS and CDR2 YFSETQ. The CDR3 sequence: CASSLTGGPGIGTGNTIYF. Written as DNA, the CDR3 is TGCGCCAGCAGCTTGACAGGGGGGCCGGGAATTGGCACTGGAAACACCATATATTTT.

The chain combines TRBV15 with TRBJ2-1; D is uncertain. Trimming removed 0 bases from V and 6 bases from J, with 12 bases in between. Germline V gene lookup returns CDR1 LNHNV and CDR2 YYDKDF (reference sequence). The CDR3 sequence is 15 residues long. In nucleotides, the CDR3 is TGTGCCACCAGCAGAGACTACGTTGAAGCCAATGAGCAGTTCTTC. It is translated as CATSRDYVEANEQFF.

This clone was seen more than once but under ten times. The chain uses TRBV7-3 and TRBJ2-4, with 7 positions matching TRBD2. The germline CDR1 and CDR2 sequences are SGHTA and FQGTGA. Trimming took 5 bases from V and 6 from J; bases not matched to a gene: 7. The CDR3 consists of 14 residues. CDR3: CASSETGGTNIQYF. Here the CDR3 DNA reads TGTGCCAGCAGCGAAACGGGGGGAACAAACATTCAGTACTTC.

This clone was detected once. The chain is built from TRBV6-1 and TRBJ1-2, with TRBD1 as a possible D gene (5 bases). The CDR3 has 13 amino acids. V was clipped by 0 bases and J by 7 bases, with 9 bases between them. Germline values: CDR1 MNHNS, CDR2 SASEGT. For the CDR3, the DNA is TGTGCCAGCAGTGAAGCTGGGGCAACTGGCTACACCTTC. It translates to CASSEAGATGYTF.

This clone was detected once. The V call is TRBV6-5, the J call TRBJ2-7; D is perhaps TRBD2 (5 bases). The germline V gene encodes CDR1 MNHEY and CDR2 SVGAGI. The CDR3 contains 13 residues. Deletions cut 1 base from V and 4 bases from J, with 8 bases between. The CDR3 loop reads CASSYFRGYEQYF. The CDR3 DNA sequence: TGTGCCAGCAGTTACTTTCGGGGTTACGAGCAGTACTTC.

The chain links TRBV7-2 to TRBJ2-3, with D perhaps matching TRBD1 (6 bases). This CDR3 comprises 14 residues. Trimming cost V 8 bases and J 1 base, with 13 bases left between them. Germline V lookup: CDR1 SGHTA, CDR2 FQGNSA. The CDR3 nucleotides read TGTGCCAGCGACAGGCGGCCCGGCACAGATACGCAGTATTTT. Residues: CASDRRPGTDTQYF.

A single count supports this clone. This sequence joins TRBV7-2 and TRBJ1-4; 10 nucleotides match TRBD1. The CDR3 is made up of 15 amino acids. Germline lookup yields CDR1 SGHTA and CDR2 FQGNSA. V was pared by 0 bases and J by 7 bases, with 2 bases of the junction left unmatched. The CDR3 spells CASSLAGQGSEKLFF. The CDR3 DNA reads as TGTGCCAGCAGCTTAGCGGGACAGGGGAGTGAAAAACTGTTTTTT.

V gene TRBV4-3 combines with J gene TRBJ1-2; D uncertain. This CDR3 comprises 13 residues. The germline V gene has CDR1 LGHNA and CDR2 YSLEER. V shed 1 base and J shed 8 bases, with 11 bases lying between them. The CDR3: CASSQVLNGGYTF. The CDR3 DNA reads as TGCGCCAGCAGCCAAGTGCTCAATGGCGGCTACACCTTC.

In nucleotides, the CDR3 is TGCGCCAGCAGCCAAGAACGTGGGATTAAGGCAGATACGCAGTATTTT. Its protein is CASSQERGIKADTQYF. This chain links TRBV4-3 with TRBJ2-3; no firm D call. The CDR3 contains 16 residues. Germline V gene lookup returns CDR1 LGHNA and CDR2 YSLEER. Trimming shortened V by 0 bases and J by 4 bases, and 14 bases separated the two germline ends.

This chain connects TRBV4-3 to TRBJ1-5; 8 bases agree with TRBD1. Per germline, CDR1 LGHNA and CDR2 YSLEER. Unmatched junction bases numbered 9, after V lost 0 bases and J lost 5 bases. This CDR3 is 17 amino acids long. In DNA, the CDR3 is TGCGCCAGCAGCCAAGATCAGGGCAGGGGGCGCGATCAGCCCCAGCATTTT. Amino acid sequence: CASSQDQGRGRDQPQHF.

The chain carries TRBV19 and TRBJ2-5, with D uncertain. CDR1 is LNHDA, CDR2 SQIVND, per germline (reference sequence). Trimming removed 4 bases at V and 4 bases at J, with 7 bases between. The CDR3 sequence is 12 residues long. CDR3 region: CASSRTPETQYF. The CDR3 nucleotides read TGTGCCAGTAGTAGAACCCCAGAGACCCAGTACTTC.

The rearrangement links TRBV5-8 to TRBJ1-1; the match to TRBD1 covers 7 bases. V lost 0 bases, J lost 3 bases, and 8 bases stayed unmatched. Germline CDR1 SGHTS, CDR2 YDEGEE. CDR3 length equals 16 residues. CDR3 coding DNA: TGTGCCAGCAGCTTGGAAGGGGGCAGGAGCGACACTGAAGCTTTCTTT. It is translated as CASSLEGGRSDTEAFF.

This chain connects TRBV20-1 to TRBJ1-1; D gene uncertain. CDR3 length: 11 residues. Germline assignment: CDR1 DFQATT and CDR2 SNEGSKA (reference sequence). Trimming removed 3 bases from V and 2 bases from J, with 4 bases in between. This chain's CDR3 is CSARPNTEAFF. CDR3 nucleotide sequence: TGCAGTGCTAGGCCCAACACTGAAGCTTTCTTT.

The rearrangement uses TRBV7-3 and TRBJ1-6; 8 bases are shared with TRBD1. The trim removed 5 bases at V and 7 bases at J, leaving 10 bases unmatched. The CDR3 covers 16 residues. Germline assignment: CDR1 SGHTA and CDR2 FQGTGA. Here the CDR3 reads CASSLRVTGDNSPLHF. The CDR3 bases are TGTGCCAGCAGCCTGCGGGTGACAGGGGACAATTCACCCCTCCACTTT. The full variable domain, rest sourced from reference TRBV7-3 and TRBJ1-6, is GAGVSQTPSNKVTEKGKYVELRCDPISGHTALYWYRQSLGQGPEFLIYFQGTGAADDSGLPNDRFFAVRPEGSVSTLKIQRTERGDSAVYLCASSLRVTGDNSPLHFGNGTRLTVT.

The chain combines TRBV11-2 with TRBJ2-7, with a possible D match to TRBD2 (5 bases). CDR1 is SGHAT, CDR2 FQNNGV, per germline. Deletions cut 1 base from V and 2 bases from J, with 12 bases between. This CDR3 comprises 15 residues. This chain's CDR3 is CASSLARALTYEQYV. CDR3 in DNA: TGTGCCAGCAGCTTAGCGCGGGCGCTAACCTACGAGCAGTACGTC.

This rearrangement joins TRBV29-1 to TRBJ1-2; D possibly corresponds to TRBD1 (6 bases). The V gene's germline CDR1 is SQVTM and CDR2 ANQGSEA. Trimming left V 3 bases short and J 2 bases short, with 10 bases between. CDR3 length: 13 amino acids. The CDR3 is CSVDQGWNYGYTF. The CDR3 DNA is TGCAGCGTTGACCAGGGGTGGAACTATGGCTACACCTTC.